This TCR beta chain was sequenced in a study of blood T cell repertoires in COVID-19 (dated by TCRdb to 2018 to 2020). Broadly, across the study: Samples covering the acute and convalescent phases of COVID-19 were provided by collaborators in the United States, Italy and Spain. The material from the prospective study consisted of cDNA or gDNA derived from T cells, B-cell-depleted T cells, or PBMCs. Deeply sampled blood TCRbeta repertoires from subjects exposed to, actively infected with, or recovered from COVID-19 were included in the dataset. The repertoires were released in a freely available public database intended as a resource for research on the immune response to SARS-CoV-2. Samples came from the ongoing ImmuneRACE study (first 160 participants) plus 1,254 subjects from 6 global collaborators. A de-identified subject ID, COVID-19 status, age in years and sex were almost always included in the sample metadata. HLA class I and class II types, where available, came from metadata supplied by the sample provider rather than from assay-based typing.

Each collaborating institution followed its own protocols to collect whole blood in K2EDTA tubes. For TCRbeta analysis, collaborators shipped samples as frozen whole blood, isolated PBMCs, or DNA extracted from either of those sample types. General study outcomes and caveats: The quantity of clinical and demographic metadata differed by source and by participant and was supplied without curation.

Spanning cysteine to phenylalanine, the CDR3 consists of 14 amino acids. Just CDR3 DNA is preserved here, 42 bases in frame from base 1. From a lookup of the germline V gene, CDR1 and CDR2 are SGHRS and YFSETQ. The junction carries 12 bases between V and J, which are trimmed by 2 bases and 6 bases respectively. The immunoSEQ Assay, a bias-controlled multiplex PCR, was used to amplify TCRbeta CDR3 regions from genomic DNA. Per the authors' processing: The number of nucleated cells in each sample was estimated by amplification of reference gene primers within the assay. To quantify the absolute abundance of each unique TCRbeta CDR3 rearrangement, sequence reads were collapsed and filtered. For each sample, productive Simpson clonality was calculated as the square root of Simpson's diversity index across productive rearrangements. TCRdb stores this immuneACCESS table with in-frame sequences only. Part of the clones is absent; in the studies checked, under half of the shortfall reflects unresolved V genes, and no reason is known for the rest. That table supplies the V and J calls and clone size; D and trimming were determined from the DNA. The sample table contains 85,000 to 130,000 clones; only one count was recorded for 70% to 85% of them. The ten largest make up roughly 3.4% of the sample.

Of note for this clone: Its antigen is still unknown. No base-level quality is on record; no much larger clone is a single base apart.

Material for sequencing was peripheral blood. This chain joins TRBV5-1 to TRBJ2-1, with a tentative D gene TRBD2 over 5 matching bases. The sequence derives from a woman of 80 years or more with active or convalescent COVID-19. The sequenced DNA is TGCGCCAGCAGCTTCGGAGGCCGGGTCAATGAGCAGTTCTTC. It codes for CASSFGGRVNEQFF.